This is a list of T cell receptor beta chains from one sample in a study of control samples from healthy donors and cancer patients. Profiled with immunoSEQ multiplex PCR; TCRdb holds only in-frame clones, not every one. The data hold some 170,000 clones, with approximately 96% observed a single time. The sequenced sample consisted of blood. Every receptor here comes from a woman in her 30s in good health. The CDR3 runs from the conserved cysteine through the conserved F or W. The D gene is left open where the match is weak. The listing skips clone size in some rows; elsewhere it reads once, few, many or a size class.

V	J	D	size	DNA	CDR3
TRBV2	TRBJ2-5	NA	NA	TGTGCCAGCAGTGAATTCTGGCGGGACCAAGAGACCCAGTACTTC	CASSEFWRDQETQYF
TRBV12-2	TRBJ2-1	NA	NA	TGTGCAAGTCGCTTAGGGGAAGGACTAGCGGGAGATTTAGGCAATGAGCAGTTCTTC	CASRLGEGLAGDLGNEQFF
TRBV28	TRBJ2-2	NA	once	TGTGCCAGCAGCCTCCGGCAAGATTCGAACACCGGGGAGCTGTTTTTT	CASSLRQDSNTGELFF
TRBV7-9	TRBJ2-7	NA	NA	TGTGCCAGCAGCACAGAGAGAACCTACGAGCAGTACTTC	CASSTERTYEQYF
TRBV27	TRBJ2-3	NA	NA	TGTGCCAGCAGTGCTAGTTTTACAGATACGCAGTATTTT	CASSASFTDTQYF
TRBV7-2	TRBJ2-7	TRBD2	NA	TGTGCCAGCAGCTTAGCCCGGGGGGGCCTTTACGAGCAGTACTTC	CASSLARGGLYEQYF
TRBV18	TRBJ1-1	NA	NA	TGTGCCAGCTCACCACCATGGGGCAACACTGAAGCTTTCTTT	CASSPPWGNTEAFF
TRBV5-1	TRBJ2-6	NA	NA	TGCGCCAGCAGCTTGGCCCTAAGCTCTGGGGCCAACGTCCTGACTTTC	CASSLALSSGANVLTF
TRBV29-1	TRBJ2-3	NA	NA	TGCAGCGTGCAAATGAGCCGGGATCCCAGAACAGATACGCAGTATTTT	CSVQMSRDPRTDTQYF
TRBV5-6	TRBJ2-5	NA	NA	TGTGCCAGCAGCTACAGCCGAACAGGGGGGGGCGAGACCCAGTACTTC	CASSYSRTGGGETQYF
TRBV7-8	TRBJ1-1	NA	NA	TGTGCCAGCAGCTTAGGGGTTCGGGGGGCGAAAATTGAAGCTTTCTTT	CASSLGVRGAKIEAFF
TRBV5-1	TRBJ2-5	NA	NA	TGCGCCAGCAGCGGACCAGGGGGGCGAGAGACCCAGTACTTC	CASSGPGGRETQYF
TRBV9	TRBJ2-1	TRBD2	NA	TGTGCCAGCGCGCCGGGGGAGGGCCGGGGCAATGAGCAGTTCTTC	CASAPGEGRGNEQFF
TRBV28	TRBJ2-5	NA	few	TGTGCCAGCAGTACAAAACCAGAGACCCAGTACTTC	CASSTKPETQYF
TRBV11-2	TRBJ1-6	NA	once	TGTGCCAGCAGCCAGATAAAGGGGGAACGCGGTTCACCCCTCCACTTT	CASSQIKGERGSPLHF
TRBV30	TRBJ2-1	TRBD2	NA	TGTGCCTGGGGCGGGAGTTACAATGAGCAGTTCTTC	CAWGGSYNEQFF
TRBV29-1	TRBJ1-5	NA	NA	TGCAGCGTTGAAGTAGGGCGGAGGGAGCCCCAGCATTTT	CSVEVGRREPQHF
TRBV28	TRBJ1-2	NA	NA	TGTGCCAGCAGTTGGCAAGGACACTCTAACTATGGCTACACCTTC	CASSWQGHSNYGYTF
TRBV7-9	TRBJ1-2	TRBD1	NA	TGTGCCAGCAGCACCTACAGGGGGGACGACTATGGCTACACCTTC	CASSTYRGDDYGYTF
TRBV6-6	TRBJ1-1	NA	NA	TGTGCCAGCACCCGGACAGAGGTTCAGAACACTGAAGCTTTCTTT	CASTRTEVQNTEAFF
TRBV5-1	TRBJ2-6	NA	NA	TGCGCCAGCAGCCCCGGGACAACCTCTGGGGCCAACGTCCTGACTTTC	CASSPGTTSGANVLTF
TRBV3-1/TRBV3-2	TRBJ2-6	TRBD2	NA	TGTGCCAGCAGCCAAGTCCTAGCGGATTACTCTGGGGCCAACGTCCTGACTTTC	CASSQVLADYSGANVLTF
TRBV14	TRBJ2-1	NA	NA	TGTGCCAGCAGCCAAGATTTAGGCTCTGGCAATGAGCAGTTCTTC	CASSQDLGSGNEQFF
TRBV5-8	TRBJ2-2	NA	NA	TGTGCCAGCAGCTTCGGCTTTTACGAACTCCTCACCGGGGAGCTGTTTTTT	CASSFGFYELLTGELFF
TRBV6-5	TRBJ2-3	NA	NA	TGTGCCAGCGGGGTGGGGGGTAGCCCCACAGATACGCAGTATTTT	CASGVGGSPTDTQYF
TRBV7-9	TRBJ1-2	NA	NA	TGTGCCAGCAGACCTACAGAGAAATATGGCTACACCTTC	CASRPTEKYGYTF
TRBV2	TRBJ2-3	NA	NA	TGTGCCAGCAAAGAAAGAGGGAGCACAGATACGCAGTATTTT	CASKERGSTDTQYF
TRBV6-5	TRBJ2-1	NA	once	TGTGCCAGCACCCGAGGTTATGGTGAGCAGTTCTTC	CASTRGYGEQFF
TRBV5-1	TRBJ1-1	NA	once	TGCGCCAGCAGCGGAGGCCCGAACACTGAAGCTTTCTTT	CASSGGPNTEAFF
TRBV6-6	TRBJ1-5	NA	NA	TGTGCCAGCAGTACGGGACGGCAAATCAATCAGCCCCAGCATTTT	CASSTGRQINQPQHF
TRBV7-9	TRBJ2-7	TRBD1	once	TGTGCCAGCAGCCTTACCGGGACAGACTACGAGCAGTACTTC	CASSLTGTDYEQYF
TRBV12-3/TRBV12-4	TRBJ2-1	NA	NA	TGTGCCAGCAAAGAGACACGGTACAATGAGCAGTTCTTC	CASKETRYNEQFF
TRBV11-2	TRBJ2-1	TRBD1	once	TGTGCCAGCAGCCCTAGACAGGGGAGTGGTTCAAATGAGCAGTTCTTC	CASSPRQGSGSNEQFF
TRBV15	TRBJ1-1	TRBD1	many	TGTGCCACCAGCATAACCGGGACAGGTTTAACTGAAGCTTTCTTT	CATSITGTGLTEAFF
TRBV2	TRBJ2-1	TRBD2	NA	TGTGCCAGCAGTTCACCCGGGACTAGCGGGGGGCTCCACTCCTACAATGAGCAGTTCTTC	CASSSPGTSGGLHSYNEQFF
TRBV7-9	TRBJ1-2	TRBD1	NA	TGTGCCAGCAGTCCCCAGGGGGGCTATGGCTACACCTTC	CASSPQGGYGYTF
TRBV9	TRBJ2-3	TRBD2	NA	TGTGCCAGCAGCGGCCGAAATGCTAGCGGGAGGTCCCCAGATACGCAGTATTTT	CASSGRNASGRSPDTQYF
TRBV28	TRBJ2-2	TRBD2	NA	TGTGCCAGCAGTCGGGGGGGAATTGGCACCGGGGAGCTGTTTTTT	CASSRGGIGTGELFF
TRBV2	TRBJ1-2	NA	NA	TGTGCCAGCAGTGCAGTCATTTATGGCTACACCTTC	CASSAVIYGYTF
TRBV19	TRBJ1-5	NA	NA	TGTGCCAGTGGCCTACTAAACAATCAGCCCCAGCATTTT	CASGLLNNQPQHF
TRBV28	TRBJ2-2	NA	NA	TGTGCCAGCAGTGGTCCGTGGCAGGGGACCACCGGGGAGCTGTTTTTT	CASSGPWQGTTGELFF
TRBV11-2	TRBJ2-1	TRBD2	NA	TGTGCCAGCAGCTTATCCAGCGGGAGCGGCTATGAGCAGTTCTTC	CASSLSSGSGYEQFF
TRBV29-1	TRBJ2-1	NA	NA	TGCAGCGTTGAGGACGGCGGGGTAAACAATGAGCAGTTCTTC	CSVEDGGVNNEQFF
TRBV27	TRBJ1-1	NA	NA	TGTGCCAGCAGTTCTGGGGACGGCTGGAACACTGAAGCTTTCTTT	CASSSGDGWNTEAFF
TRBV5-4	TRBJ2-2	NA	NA	TGTGCCAGCAGCTTTATAACCGGGGAGCTGTTTTTT	CASSFITGELFF
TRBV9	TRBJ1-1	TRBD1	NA	TGTGCCAGCAGCGCCAGGGGGGAAACGAACACTGAAGCTTTCTTT	CASSARGETNTEAFF
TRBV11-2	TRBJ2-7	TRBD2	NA	TGTGCCAGCAGCCCTGACGGGACTAGAACTTACGAGCAGTACTTC	CASSPDGTRTYEQYF
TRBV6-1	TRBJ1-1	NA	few	TGTGCCAGCAGTGAACAGGGAGGGTACACTGAAGCTTTCTTT	CASSEQGGYTEAFF
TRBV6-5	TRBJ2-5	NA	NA	TGTGCCAGCAGTTCCGTCAGCCCCCGGGAGACCCAGTACTTC	CASSSVSPRETQYF
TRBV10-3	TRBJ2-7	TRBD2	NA	TGTGCCATCGGGGGGACTAGCGGGACTAACTACGAGCAGTACTTC	CAIGGTSGTNYEQYF
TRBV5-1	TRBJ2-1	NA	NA	TGCGCCAGCAGCTTGGCGGGAGACAATGAGCAGTTCTTC	CASSLAGDNEQFF
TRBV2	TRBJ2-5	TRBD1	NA	TGTGCCAGCAGGAGACCGGGACAGGGTCAAGAGACCCAGTACTTC	CASRRPGQGQETQYF
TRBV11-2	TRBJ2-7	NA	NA	TGTGCCAGCAGCTTAAATCCCGGGACCCCTCGTGAGCAGTACTTC	CASSLNPGTPREQYF
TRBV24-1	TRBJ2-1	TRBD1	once	TGTGCCACCAGTGAGCCGGGACAGGGCTACAATGAGCAGTTCTTC	CATSEPGQGYNEQFF
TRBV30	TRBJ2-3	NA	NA	TGTGCCTGGAGTGTACCCGGGTTTTACACAGATACGCAGTATTTT	CAWSVPGFYTDTQYF